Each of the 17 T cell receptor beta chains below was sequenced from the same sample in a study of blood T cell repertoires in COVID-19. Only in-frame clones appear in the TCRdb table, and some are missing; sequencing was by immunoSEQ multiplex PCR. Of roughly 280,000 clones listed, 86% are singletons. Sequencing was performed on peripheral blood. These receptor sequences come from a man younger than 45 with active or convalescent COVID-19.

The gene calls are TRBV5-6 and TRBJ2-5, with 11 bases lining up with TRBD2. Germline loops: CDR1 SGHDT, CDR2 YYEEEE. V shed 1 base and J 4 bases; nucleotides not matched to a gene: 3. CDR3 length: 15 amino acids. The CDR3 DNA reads TGTGCCAGCAGCTTGTATAGCGGGGGGGGAGAGACCCAGTACTTC. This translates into CASSLYSGGGETQYF. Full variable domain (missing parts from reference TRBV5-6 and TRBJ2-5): DAGVTQSPTHLIKTRGQQVTLRCSPKSGHDTVSWYQQALGQGPQFIFQYYEEEERQRGNFPDRFSGHQFPNYSSELNVNALLLGDSALYLCASSLYSGGGETQYFGPGTRLLVL.

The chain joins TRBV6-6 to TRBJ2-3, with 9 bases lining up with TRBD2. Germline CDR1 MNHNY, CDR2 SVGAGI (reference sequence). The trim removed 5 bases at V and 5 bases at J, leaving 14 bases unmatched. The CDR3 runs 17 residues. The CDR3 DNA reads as TGTGCCAGCAGTCCTAACGAGCCAGCTAGCGGGGTAGATACGCAGTATTTT. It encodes CASSPNEPASGVDTQYF.

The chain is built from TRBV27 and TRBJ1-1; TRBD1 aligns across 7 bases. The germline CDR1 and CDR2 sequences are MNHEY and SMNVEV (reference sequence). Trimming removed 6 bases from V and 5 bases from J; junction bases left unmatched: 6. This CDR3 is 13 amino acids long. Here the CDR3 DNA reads TGTGCCAGCAGAAAAGGGGGCTGGACTGAAGCTTTCTTT. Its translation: CASRKGGWTEAFF.

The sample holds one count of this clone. CDR3 nucleotides: TGTGCCACTACACAGGGTTCCACTGAAGCTTTCTTT. Translated, it gives CATTQGSTEAFF. The J gene is TRBJ1-1, the V gene TRBV6-5; the D gene is possibly TRBD1 (6 bases). The CDR3 contains 12 residues. Germline-derived CDR1 and CDR2 are MNHEY and SVGAGI. The V and J ends lost 10 bases and 4 bases respectively, with 13 bases between them.

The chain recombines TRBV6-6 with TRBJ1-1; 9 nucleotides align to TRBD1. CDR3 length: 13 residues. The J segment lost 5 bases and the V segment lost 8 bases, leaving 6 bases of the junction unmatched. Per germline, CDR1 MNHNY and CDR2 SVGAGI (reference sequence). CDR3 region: CASGQGFITEAFF. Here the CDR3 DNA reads TGTGCCAGCGGACAGGGGTTCATAACTGAAGCTTTCTTT.

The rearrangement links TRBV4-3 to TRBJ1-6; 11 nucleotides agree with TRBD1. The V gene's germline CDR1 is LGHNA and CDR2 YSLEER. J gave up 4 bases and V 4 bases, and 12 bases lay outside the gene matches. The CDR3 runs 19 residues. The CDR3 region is CASSPGPGQGVEYNSPLHF. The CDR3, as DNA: TGCGCCAGCAGCCCGGGGCCGGGACAGGGGGTGGAATATAATTCACCCCTCCACTTT.

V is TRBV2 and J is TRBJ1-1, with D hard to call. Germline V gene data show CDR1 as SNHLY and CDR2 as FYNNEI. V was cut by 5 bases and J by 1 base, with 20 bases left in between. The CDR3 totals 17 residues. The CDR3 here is CASSYSKTLNENTEAFF. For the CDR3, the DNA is TGTGCCAGCAGTTACAGCAAGACATTAAATGAGAACACTGAAGCTTTCTTT. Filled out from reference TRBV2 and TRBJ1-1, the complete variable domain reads EPEVTQTPSHQVTQMGQEVILRCVPISNHLYFYWYRQILGQKVEFLVSFYNNEISEKSEIFDDQFSVERPDGSNFTLKIRSTKLEDSAMYFCASSYSKTLNENTEAFFGQGTRLTVV.

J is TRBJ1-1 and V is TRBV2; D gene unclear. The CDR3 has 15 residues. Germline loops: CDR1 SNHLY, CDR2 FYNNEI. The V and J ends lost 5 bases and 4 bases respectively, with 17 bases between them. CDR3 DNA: TGTGCCAGCAGTAACCCTCCCCCAGGTCGCACTGAAGCTTTCTTT. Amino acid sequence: CASSNPPPGRTEAFF.

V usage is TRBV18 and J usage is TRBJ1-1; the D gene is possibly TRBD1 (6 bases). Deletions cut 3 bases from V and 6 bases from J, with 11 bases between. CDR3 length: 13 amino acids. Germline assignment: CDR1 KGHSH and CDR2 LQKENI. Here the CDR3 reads CASSPDGGAEAFF. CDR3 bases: TGTGCCAGCTCACCGGATGGGGGCGCTGAAGCTTTCTTT.

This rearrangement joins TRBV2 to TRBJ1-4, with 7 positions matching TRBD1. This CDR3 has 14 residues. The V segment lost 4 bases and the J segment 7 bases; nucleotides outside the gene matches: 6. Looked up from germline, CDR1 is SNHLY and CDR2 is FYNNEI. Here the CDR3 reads CASSADRRSEKLFF. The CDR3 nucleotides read TGTGCCAGCAGTGCGGACAGGAGAAGTGAAAAACTGTTTTTT.

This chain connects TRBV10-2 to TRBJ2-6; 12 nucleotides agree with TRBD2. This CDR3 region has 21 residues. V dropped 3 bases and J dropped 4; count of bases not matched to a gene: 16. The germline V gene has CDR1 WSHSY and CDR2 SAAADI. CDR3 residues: CASSDGLAGGHNHTGANVLTF. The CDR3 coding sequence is TGCGCCAGCAGTGATGGTCTAGCGGGGGGGCATAATCATACCGGGGCCAACGTCCTGACTTTC.

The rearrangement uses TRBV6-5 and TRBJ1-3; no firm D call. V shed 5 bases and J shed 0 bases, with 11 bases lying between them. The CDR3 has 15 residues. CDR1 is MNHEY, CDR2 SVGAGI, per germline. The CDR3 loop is CASSPTESSGNTIYF. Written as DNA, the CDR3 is TGTGCCAGCAGTCCGACGGAGAGCTCTGGAAACACCATATATTTT.

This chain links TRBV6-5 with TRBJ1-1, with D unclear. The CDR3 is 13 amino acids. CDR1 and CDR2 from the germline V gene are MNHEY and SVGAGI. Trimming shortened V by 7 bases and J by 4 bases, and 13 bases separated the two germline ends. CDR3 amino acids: CASMRVIGTEAFF. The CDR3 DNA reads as TGTGCCAGCATGAGGGTGATAGGCACTGAAGCTTTCTTT.

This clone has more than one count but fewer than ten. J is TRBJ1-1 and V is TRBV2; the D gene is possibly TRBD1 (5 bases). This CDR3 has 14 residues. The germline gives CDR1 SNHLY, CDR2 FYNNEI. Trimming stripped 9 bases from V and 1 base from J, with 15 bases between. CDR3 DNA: TGTGCCAGTCCCTGGCGGGGGACGAACACTGAAGCTTTCTTT. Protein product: CASPWRGTNTEAFF.

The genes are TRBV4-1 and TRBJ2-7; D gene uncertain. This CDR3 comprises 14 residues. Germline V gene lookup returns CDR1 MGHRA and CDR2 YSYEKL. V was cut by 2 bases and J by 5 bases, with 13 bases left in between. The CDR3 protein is CASSQSAFGDEQYF. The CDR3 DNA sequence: TGCGCCAGCAGCCAAAGCGCATTCGGCGACGAGCAGTACTTC.

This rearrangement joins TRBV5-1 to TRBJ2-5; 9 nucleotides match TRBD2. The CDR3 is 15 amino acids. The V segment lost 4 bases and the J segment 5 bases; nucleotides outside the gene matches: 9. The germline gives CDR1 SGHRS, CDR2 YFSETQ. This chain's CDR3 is CASSRGLAGGETQYF. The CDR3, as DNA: TGCGCCAGCAGCCGGGGACTAGCTGGGGGGGAGACCCAGTACTTC.

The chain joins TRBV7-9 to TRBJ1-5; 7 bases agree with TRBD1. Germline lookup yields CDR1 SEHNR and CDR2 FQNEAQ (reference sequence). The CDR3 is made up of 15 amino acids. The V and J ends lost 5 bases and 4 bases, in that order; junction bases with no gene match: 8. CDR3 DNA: TGTGCCAGCAGCCCGGGACAGCCTGGTAATCAGCCCCAGCATTTT. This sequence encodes CASSPGQPGNQPQHF.